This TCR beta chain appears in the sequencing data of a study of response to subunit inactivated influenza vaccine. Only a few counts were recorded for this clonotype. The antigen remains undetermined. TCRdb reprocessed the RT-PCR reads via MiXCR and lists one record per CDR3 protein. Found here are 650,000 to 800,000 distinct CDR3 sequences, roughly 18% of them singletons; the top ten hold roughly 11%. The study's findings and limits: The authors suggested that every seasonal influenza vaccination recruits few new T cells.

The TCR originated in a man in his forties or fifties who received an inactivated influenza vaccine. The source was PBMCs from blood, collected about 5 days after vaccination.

CDR3 nucleotides: TGTGCCAGCAGCATTAGGTTGATTACGGATGCGGGTGGCTCCTACGAGCAGTACTTC. Protein: CASSIRLITDAGGSYEQYF. The chain is built from TRBV21-1 and TRBJ2-7; the D segment call TRBD2 is taken from the table without a DNA check. TRBV21-1 represents a pseudogene. The length of the CDR3 is 19 residues.